This section outlines one T cell receptor (beta chain) sequence together with its context. Its specificity is unknown. Unmatched junction bases numbered 21, after V lost 6 bases and J lost 4 bases. The CDR3 spans 20 residues. The germline V gene encodes CDR1 MDHEN and CDR2 SYDVKM. The sample is drawn from a study of graft-versus-host responses after intestinal transplantation. Background on the study: Recipients had transplants, and these were multivisceral, liver-intestinal, or isolated intestinal. The study gave all recipients anti-thymocyte globulin induction, then tacrolimus and steroids for roughly 3 years.

Method: immunoSEQ multiplex PCR; TCRdb's copy keeps in-frame clones and lacks some. The data hold approximately 70,000 clones, with about 89% observed a single time. Notes on the study in general: Allograft graft-versus-host to host-versus-graft clonal ratios ran high in patients with graft-donor T cell macrochimerism. Analysis identified GvH clones in recipient marrow, with some appearing first in ileum or blood.

The source of this sequence is a human donor who received an intestinal transplant. The chain couples TRBV28 to TRBJ2-3; 11 bases fit TRBD2. The input for sequencing was unstimulated CD8+ T cells sorted from spleen or lymph node cells, taken before intestinal transplant. The CDR3 DNA sequence: TGTGCCAGCAGCCTTGCCGTCCAATCCACTAGCGGGAGTCTGGCAGATACGCAGTATTTT. Its protein product is CASSLAVQSTSGSLADTQYF.